This T cell receptor (beta chain) was documented in a study of OX40 agonist ivuxolimab in advanced cancers. Points from the study as a whole: Low normalized T-cell clonal expansion was additionally recorded for some nonresponders. Those patients achieving a partial response at 0.1-3.0 mg/kg showed among the lowest clonal expansion. No antigen was identified for the clonally expanded peripheral T cells.

Autoimmune disease history or systemic immunosuppression barred patients. Trimming took 4 bases from V and 4 from J; bases not matched to a gene: 4. CDR3 length: 15 amino acids. Germline CDR1 and CDR2: SGHRS and YFSETQ. Comment on this clone: What it recognizes is unknown.

Assay used: immunoSEQ multiplex PCR; TCRdb lists only in-frame clones, some missing. This table holds about 63,000 clones, roughly 80% found once. This chain joins TRBV5-1 and TRBJ2-2; 10 bases align to TRBD2. This sequence originates from an adult with an advanced solid tumor such as melanoma, head and neck, liver or kidney cancer. The starting material was CD4+ or CD8+ T cells sorted from blood, obtained in a trial of the OX40 agonist ivuxolimab. The CDR3 reads CASSTSGTGTGELFF. CDR3 coding DNA: TGCGCCAGCAGCACTAGCGGGACGGGCACCGGGGAGCTGTTTTTT.